The rows below give T cell receptor beta chains drawn from one sample of a study of cytomegalovirus exposure and HLA in healthy donors. Profiling relied on immunoSEQ multiplex PCR, and the TCRdb table lists in-frame clones only, not all of them. The table lists more than 150,000 clones, over 80% of them singletons. Material for sequencing was PBMCs. Receptor source: a middle-aged man in good health and CMV-seropositive. The conserved cysteine and the conserved F or W are not part of the CDR3 here.

v_call cdr3_aa
TRBV7-9 ASSGGASEQF
TRBV6-5 ASKKTGASYEQY
TRBV27 ASSETPGYQETQY
TRBV10-3 AISNNNEQF
TRBV5-4 ASSPRDSANTEAF
TRBV7-2 ASSLNSGLNQPQH
TRBV10-2 ASSETLQGNYGYT
TRBV5-1 ASSPRGGLGEQY
TRBV5-1 ASSDMTVTSGANVLT
TRBV7-3 ASSSQVGAQNTGELF
TRBV18 ASSPSQGLNTEAF
TRBV5-1 ASSLATSGGDQF
TRBV5-6 ASNLPGGLGTEAF
TRBV29-1 SVGTGPTGELF
TRBV19 ASSMGGVQETQY